Below, 18 T cell receptor beta chains from the same sample are listed, as sequenced in a study of T cells expressing NK-cell markers. TCRdb reanalyzed the 5' RACE reads, giving one entry per CDR3 protein sequence and no DNA. The repertoire table contains almost 450,000 distinct CDR3 sequences. Sequencing was carried out using blood T cells: a sorted CD56 or NKG2C T cell subset, CD4+ or CD8+ T cells, or bulk PBMC T cells (not recorded which). These TCRs come from a woman aged 18-70 years in good health.

The rearrangement uses TRBV13 and TRBJ2-7; there is no DNA to check the TCRdb D call of TRBD1. Per germline, CDR1 PRHDT and CDR2 FYEKMQ (reference sequence). The CDR3 has 16 amino acids. This CDR3 is CASSLDPGTGYYEQYF.

The chain couples TRBV15 to TRBJ1-5. Germline assignment: CDR1 LNHNV and CDR2 YYDKDF (reference sequence). The CDR3 covers 15 residues. The CDR3 spells CATSRDSGAHQPQHF.

The chain carries TRBV20-1 and TRBJ2-5; TCRdb picks TRBD2, but there is no DNA to check that call. CDR3 length equals 14 residues. Germline V gene sequence: CDR1 DFQATT, CDR2 SNEGSKA (reference sequence). The CDR3 region is CSAVPAGSQETQYF.

This sequence joins TRBV6-5 and TRBJ2-5; TCRdb reports TRBD1, a call that lacks DNA to check it against. The CDR3 is made up of 16 amino acids. Germline CDR1 and CDR2: MNHEY and SVGAGI. The CDR3 reads CASSYSTGTGRETQYF.

The chain has TRBV20-1 and TRBJ1-5. This CDR3 has 12 residues. From germline, CDR1 is DFQATT and CDR2 SNEGSKA (reference sequence). The CDR3 sequence: CSARQGGQPQHF.

This sequence joins TRBV24-1 and TRBJ2-7. This CDR3 is 13 amino acids long. Germline V gene data show CDR1 as KGHDR and CDR2 as SFDVKD. The CDR3 is CATSVRVPYEQYF.

The chain combines TRBV20-1 with TRBJ2-5. CDR1 is DFQATT, CDR2 SNEGSKA, per germline (reference sequence). The CDR3 is 13 residues long. Here the CDR3 reads CSAVLASQETQYF.

The chain couples TRBV7-3 to TRBJ2-5; there is no DNA to check the TCRdb D call of TRBD1. Germline V gene sequence: CDR1 SGHTA, CDR2 FQGTGA. This CDR3 is built from 14 residues. CDR3 sequence reads: CASSSLGGEETQYF.

The rearrangement uses TRBV27 and TRBJ1-6. This CDR3 is 13 amino acids long. From germline, CDR1 is MNHEY and CDR2 SMNVEV (reference sequence). CDR3 region: CASSPASGQPLHF.

This chain links TRBV4-1 with TRBJ1-2. This CDR3 comprises 13 residues. In germline, CDR1 is MGHRA, CDR2 YSYEKL. This CDR3 is CASSQGRPYGYTF.

The chain recombines TRBV9 with TRBJ1-3. CDR3 length: 15 amino acids. CDR1 is SGDLS, CDR2 YYNGEE, per germline. CDR3 residues: CASSVEGSQGNTIYF.

The chain carries TRBV28 and TRBJ2-1. This CDR3 has 13 residues. Germline V CDR1 and CDR2: MDHEN, SYDVKM. The CDR3 sequence is CASRETAYNEQFF. Filled out from reference TRBV28 and TRBJ2-1, the complete variable domain reads DVKVTQSSRYLVKRTGEKVFLECVQDMDHENMFWYRQDPGLGLRLIYFSYDVKMKEKGDIPEGYSVSREKKERFSLILESASTNQTSMYLCASRETAYNEQFFGPGTRLTVL.

This sequence joins TRBV27 and TRBJ1-1; TCRdb selects TRBD1, and the lack of DNA leaves this call unchecked. The CDR3 contains 13 residues. Per germline, CDR1 MNHEY and CDR2 SMNVEV (reference sequence). The CDR3 region is CASSPWGASRAFF.

The chain couples TRBV4-3 to TRBJ1-2; the D gene TCRdb calls, TRBD1, cannot be checked with no DNA. Germline V gene data show CDR1 as LGHNA and CDR2 as YSLEER. This CDR3 has 13 amino acids. The CDR3 here is CASSPRDLSGYTF.

The rearrangement uses TRBV25-1 and TRBJ1-2; the D call from TCRdb, TRBD1, cannot be confirmed without DNA. The CDR3 length is 12 residues. Germline V gives CDR1 MGHDK, CDR2 SYGVNS. The CDR3 sequence is CASSTGYYGYTF.

The chain employs TRBV15 and TRBJ2-5; TCRdb's D call, TRBD2, is unchecked because there is no DNA. CDR1 and CDR2 (germline): LNHNV, YYDKDF (reference sequence). The length of the CDR3 is 16 residues. CDR3 in amino acids: CATSSSSGGAQETQYF. The whole variable domain, remainder taken from reference TRBV15 and TRBJ2-5, is DAMVIQNPRYQVTQFGKPVTLSCSQTLNHNVMYWYQQKSSQAPKLLFHYYDKDFNNEADTPDNFQSRRPNTSFCFLDIRSPGLGDTAMYLCATSSSSGGAQETQYFGPGTRLLVL.

V gene TRBV24-1 combines with J gene TRBJ2-2; the D gene TCRdb calls, TRBD1, cannot be checked with no DNA. The CDR3 consists of 15 residues. Germline lookup yields CDR1 KGHDR and CDR2 SFDVKD. CDR3 loop: CATSDTGQNTGELFF.

V gene TRBV3-1 combines with J gene TRBJ2-3; TCRdb designates TRBD1, a call that cannot be tested without DNA. The germline V gene encodes CDR1 LGHDT and CDR2 YNNKEL (reference sequence). The CDR3 covers 15 residues. The CDR3 loop is CASSRQGVNTDTQYF.